The 8 T cell receptor beta chains below were found in one sample sequenced in a study of blood T cells in healthy people across ages. Combining a sample-barcoded 5' primer with a J-beta primer mix, a second PCR ran for 7 to 11 cycles. TCRdb reprocessed the 5' RACE reads via MiXCR and lists one record per CDR3 protein. Of 1,300,000 or so distinct CDR3 sequences listed, around 59% are singletons. Specimen: blood. These receptors originate from a man aged 18 to 29 in good health.

V and J are TRBV2 and TRBJ2-1, with 7 bases fitting TRBD2. This CDR3 contains 14 residues. With 8 bases clipped from V and 3 bases from J, the junction kept 7 bases outside the gene matches. Germline V gene lookup returns CDR1 SNHLY and CDR2 FYNNEI. The CDR3: CASLLAEYYNEQFF. The CDR3 nucleotides read TGTGCCAGCCTCCTAGCGGAATACTACAATGAGCAGTTCTTC.

This chain connects TRBV4-3 to TRBJ2-7; D is perhaps TRBD1 or TRBD2 (5 bases each). Germline-derived CDR1 and CDR2 are LGHNA and YSLEER. The CDR3 runs 15 residues. Trimming removed 11 bases from V and 3 bases from J, with 23 bases in between. CDR3 sequence: CAVSYSPGTVYEQYF. For the CDR3, the DNA is TGCGCCGTAAGCTACAGCCCCGGGACGGTCTACGAGCAGTACTTC.

This clonotype has more than one count but fewer than ten. This chain joins TRBV4-3 and TRBJ2-1; D gene unclear. This CDR3 contains 13 residues. Trimming removed 3 bases from V and 15 bases from J, with 18 bases in between. Germline CDR1 and CDR2: LGHNA and YSLEER. The CDR3 is CASSHAEAPGRFF. CDR3 DNA: TGCGCCAGCAGCCACGCAGAAGCCCCGGGTCGGTTCTTC.

The chain combines TRBV20-1 with TRBJ2-3; no definite D call. V was trimmed by 0 bases and J by 2 bases, leaving 12 bases between them. Germline assignment: CDR1 DFQATT and CDR2 SNEGSKA (reference sequence). CDR3 length: 15 residues. CDR3 loop: CSARDGWDFTDTQYF. The CDR3 nucleotides are TGCAGTGCTAGAGATGGCTGGGATTTCACAGATACGCAGTATTTT.

This clonotype was seen a handful of times. The chain has TRBV7-9 and TRBJ2-3; the D gene could be TRBD1 or TRBD2 (5 bases each). Germline V CDR1 and CDR2: SEHNR, FQNEAQ (reference sequence). V lost 4 bases to trimming and J lost 2 bases, with 13 bases between them. The CDR3 spans 15 residues. Written as DNA, the CDR3 is TGTGCCAGCAGCTCGGGGCATACAGACACAGATACGCAGTATTTT. This gives the protein CASSSGHTDTDTQYF.

The chain joins TRBV4-1 to TRBJ1-1, with D unresolved. Germline V gene lookup returns CDR1 MGHRA and CDR2 YSYEKL. CDR3 length: 15 residues. V was pared by 1 base and J by 3 bases, with 12 bases between. The CDR3 region has the DNA TGCGCCAGCAGCCAAGGGGCAAGTCGGGACACTGAAGCTTTCTTT. It is translated as CASSQGASRDTEAFF.

As regards this clonotype: Germline is not matched at one junction end, which may reflect a read error. The gene calls are TRBV29-1 and TRBJ1-1; D not certain. Germline-derived CDR1 and CDR2 are SQVTM and ANQGSEA. The CDR3 length is 13 residues. The CDR3 loop reads CSVGREEFSEPFF. The DNA for the CDR3 is TGCAGCGTTGGTAGGGAGGAGTTTTCTGAACCTTTCTTT.

This clonotype has a handful of counts. V gene TRBV10-1 combines with J gene TRBJ2-1; D remains ambiguous. Trimming removed 3 bases at V and 8 bases at J, with 5 bases between. The CDR3 is 11 residues long. Germline CDR1 is WNHNN and CDR2 is SYGVQD (reference sequence). CDR3 residues: CASSDIDEQFF. The CDR3 bases are TGCGCCAGCAGTGATATCGATGAGCAGTTCTTC.